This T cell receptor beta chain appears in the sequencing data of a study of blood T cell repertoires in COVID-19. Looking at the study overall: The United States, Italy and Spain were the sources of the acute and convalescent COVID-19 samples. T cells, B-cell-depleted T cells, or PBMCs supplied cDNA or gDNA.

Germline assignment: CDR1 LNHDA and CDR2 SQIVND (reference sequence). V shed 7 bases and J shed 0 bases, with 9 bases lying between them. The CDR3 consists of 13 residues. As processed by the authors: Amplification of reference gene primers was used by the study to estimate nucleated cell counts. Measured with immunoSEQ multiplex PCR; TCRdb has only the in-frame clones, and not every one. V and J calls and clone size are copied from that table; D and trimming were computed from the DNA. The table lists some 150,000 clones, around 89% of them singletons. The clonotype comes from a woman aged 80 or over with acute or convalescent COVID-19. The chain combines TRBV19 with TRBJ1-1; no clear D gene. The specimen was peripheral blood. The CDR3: CASNRLLNTEAFF. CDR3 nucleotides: TGTGCCAGTAATCGTCTCCTGAACACTGAAGCTTTCTTT.